A single sample gave rise to the 18 T cell receptor beta chains below, sequenced in a study of CD8 T cells in ankylosing spondylitis. MiXCR, run by TCRdb on the 5' RACE reads, gives a single entry per CDR3 protein. This sample yields 150,000 or so distinct CDR3 sequences, of which approximately 10% are seen a single time; roughly 16% belongs to the top ten. The sample taken for sequencing was blood, either unsorted or a sorted T cell fraction (not recorded which). The receptors stem from a female donor with ankylosing spondylitis or in good health (not recorded which).

This clonotype was recorded a few times. The chain joins TRBV2 to TRBJ1-1; D possibly corresponds to TRBD1 (6 bases). The CDR3 consists of 14 residues. The V and J ends lost 5 bases and 1 base respectively, with 11 bases between them. The germline V gene has CDR1 SNHLY and CDR2 FYNNEI. CDR3 protein: CASSLGGKNTEAFF. The CDR3 region has the DNA TGTGCCAGCAGTTTAGGGGGAAAGAACACTGAAGCTTTCTTT.

This clonotype was recorded at least ten times. V and J are TRBV4-3 and TRBJ2-7; D is possibly TRBD2 (5 bases). Germline loops: CDR1 LGHNA, CDR2 YSLEER. CDR3 length: 12 residues. With 0 bases removed from V and 7 bases from J, the gap between germline ends came to 7 bases. This CDR3 is CASSQDTGEQYF. CDR3 bases: TGCGCCAGCAGCCAAGATACGGGAGAGCAGTACTTC.

The table lists this clonotype with a few counts. V and J are TRBV27 and TRBJ1-4; D not resolved. The CDR3 is 12 residues long. The V gene's germline CDR1 is MNHEY and CDR2 SMNVEV (reference sequence). The V end lost 3 bases, the J end lost 8 bases, and 7 bases lay between the germline ends. CDR3: CASSLWGEKLFF. The CDR3 DNA reads as TGTGCCAGCAGTTTGTGGGGAGAAAAACTGTTTTTT.

J is TRBJ2-5 and V is TRBV7-6; D uncertain. V gave up 5 bases and J gave up 2 bases, with 6 bases separating them. This CDR3 region has 12 residues. CDR1 is SGHVS and CDR2 is FNYEAQ in the germline V gene. The CDR3 nucleotides read TGTGCCAGCAGCCCTCCTCAAGAGACCCAGTACTTC. It codes for CASSPPQETQYF. Complete variable domain (other parts from reference TRBV7-6 and TRBJ2-5): GAGVSQSPRYKVTKRGQDVALRCDPISGHVSLYWYRQALGQGPEFLTYFNYEAQQDKSGLPNDRFSAERPEGSISTLTIQRTEQRDSAMYRCASSPPQETQYFGPGTRLLVL.

Many counts were recorded for this clonotype. The chain recombines TRBV5-1 with TRBJ2-1, with D maybe TRBD1 (6 bases). V lost 1 base and J lost 0, with 14 bases in between. Germline CDR1 is SGHRS and CDR2 is YFSETQ. The CDR3 extends over 17 amino acids. CDR3 sequence: CASSLMTPDSSYNEQFF. In DNA, the CDR3 is TGCGCCAGCAGCTTGATGACGCCGGACAGCTCCTACAATGAGCAGTTCTTC. Combining the CDR3 with reference TRBV5-1 and TRBJ2-1 gives the whole variable domain KAGVTQTPRYLIKTRGQQVTLSCSPISGHRSVSWYQQTPGQGLQFLFEYFSETQRNKGNFPGRFSGRQFSNSRSEMNVSTLELGDSALYLCASSLMTPDSSYNEQFFGPGTRLTVL.

This clonotype appeared a few times. The CDR3 protein is CASSLYSSYEQYF. The CDR3 region has the DNA TGTGCCAGCAGCTTATACAGCTCCTACGAGCAGTACTTC. J is TRBJ2-7 and V is TRBV7-2; no clear D gene. The CDR3 is made up of 13 amino acids. The V end was cut by 2 bases, the J end by 0 bases, with 5 bases between. Germline lookup yields CDR1 SGHTA and CDR2 FQGNSA.

The V call is TRBV19, the J call TRBJ1-5, with 8 bases fitting TRBD1. The V segment lost 3 bases and the J segment 5 bases; nucleotides outside the gene matches: 3. Germline values: CDR1 LNHDA, CDR2 SQIVND (reference sequence). CDR3 length equals 14 residues. The CDR3 DNA sequence: TGTGCCAGTAGTATCCCAGGGGGCTATCAGCCCCAGCATTTT. Its protein is CASSIPGGYQPQHF.

For the CDR3, the DNA is TGTGCCAGCAGCTCCCGGGACACCCTTTTCTACGAGCAGTACTTC. Amino acids: CASSSRDTLFYEQYF. The chain joins TRBV7-2 to TRBJ2-7, with D tentatively TRBD1 (6 bases). The CDR3 has 15 residues. Trimming took 4 bases from V and 3 from J, leaving 16 bases between them. Germline CDR1 reads SGHTA; CDR2 reads FQGNSA. Full variable domain (missing parts from reference TRBV7-2 and TRBJ2-7): GAGVSQSPSNKVTEKGKDVELRCDPISGHTALYWYRQSLGQGLEFLIYFQGNSAPDKSGLPSDRFSAERTGGSVSTLTIQRTQQEDSAVYLCASSSRDTLFYEQYFGPGTRLTVT.

This clonotype was seen more than once but under ten times. This chain joins TRBV15 and TRBJ2-7; D remains ambiguous. V lost 0 bases and J lost 3, with 24 bases in between. There are 19 residues in the CDR3. Germline-derived CDR1 and CDR2 are LNHNV and YYDKDF (reference sequence). As DNA, the CDR3 is TGTGCCACCAGCAGAGATGTGTTATTATGGGCAGACGCAGGCTACGAGCAGTACTTC. Translating gives CATSRDVLLWADAGYEQYF.

The chain uses TRBV7-9 and TRBJ2-5; D gene ambiguous. V lost 9 bases to trimming and J lost 7 bases, with 18 bases between them. The germline gives CDR1 SEHNR, CDR2 FQNEAQ (reference sequence). The CDR3 is 13 residues long. CDR3 nucleotides: TGTGCCAGTACCGGCAGTCAGAGTGGGACCCAGTACTTC. This encodes CASTGSQSGTQYF.

There are many counts of this clonotype. V and J are TRBV11-2 and TRBJ2-1; D unclear. The CDR3 is 19 residues long. Between the trimmed V and J ends, which lost 5 bases and 0 bases, there was a span of 23 bases. Per germline, CDR1 SGHAT and CDR2 FQNNGV. The DNA for the CDR3 is TGTGCCAGCAGCCATAGGCCTCTCGGCTCCGCGAGCTCCTACAATGAGCAGTTCTTC. This gives the protein CASSHRPLGSASSYNEQFF.

There are many counts of this clonotype. The gene calls are TRBV12-3 or TRBV12-4 and TRBJ2-3; D remains ambiguous. V lost 3 bases, J lost 6 bases, and 7 bases lay in between. This CDR3 region has 12 residues. CDR3 sequence reads: CASSFLSDTQYF. The CDR3 nucleotides are TGTGCCAGCAGTTTTCTCTCCGATACGCAGTATTTT.

This clonotype was recorded many times. J is TRBJ2-7 and V is TRBV9; no definite D call. Germline V gives CDR1 SGDLS, CDR2 YYNGEE. Deletions cut 0 bases from V and 3 bases from J, with 7 bases between. This CDR3 has 13 residues. CDR3 loop: CASSVAIGYEQYF. The CDR3 coding sequence is TGTGCCAGCAGCGTAGCTATTGGCTACGAGCAGTACTTC.

With respect to this clonotype: One junction end does not reproduce the germline sequence, and a read error may be involved. The rearrangement uses TRBV12-3 or TRBV12-4 and TRBJ2-3; possibly TRBD2 for D (5 bases). The CDR3 is 12 residues long. Here the CDR3 DNA reads TGTGCCAGCAGTATAGCGTCAGATACGCAGTATTTT. It specifies CASSIASDTQYF.

Many counts were recorded for this clonotype. The gene calls are TRBV10-3 and TRBJ2-1; D is tentatively TRBD1 or TRBD2 (5 bases each). This CDR3 has 13 amino acids. CDR1 is ENHRY, CDR2 SYGVKD, per germline. Trimming removed 6 bases from V and 5 bases from J, with 11 bases in between. In nucleotides, the CDR3 is TGTGCCATCAGGGGGGACGGAAACAATGAGCAGTTCTTC. This sequence encodes CAIRGDGNNEQFF.

This clonotype appeared many times. The rearrangement uses TRBV29-1 and TRBJ1-2; D is ambiguous. Germline V CDR1 and CDR2: SQVTM, ANQGSEA. V dropped 6 bases and J dropped 5 bases, with 28 bases sitting between them. The CDR3 extends over 17 amino acids. CDR3 in amino acids: CSVTRLGDPTSGYGYTF. CDR3 nucleotides: TGCAGCGTGACCCGTCTCGGGGATCCTACGTCCGGATATGGCTACACCTTC.

This clonotype was picked up many times. The V and J genes are TRBV12-3 or TRBV12-4 and TRBJ1-1; a possible D gene is TRBD1 (6 bases). The ends were cut back, 6 bases at V and 3 bases at J, with 14 bases in the middle. CDR3 length: 14 amino acids. The CDR3 nucleotides read TGTGCCAGCAGCCCGGGGGCAGGGGACACTGAAGCTTTCTTT. This gives the protein CASSPGAGDTEAFF.

In its sample, this clonotype was seen many times. V usage is TRBV29-1 and J usage is TRBJ2-1; no reliable D call. Trimming stripped 2 bases from V and 7 bases from J, with 18 bases between. The CDR3 totals 15 residues. Per germline, CDR1 SQVTM and CDR2 ANQGSEA. DNA for the CDR3: TGCAGCGTTGAAAGTAGCAAGGTTTCGCGGAATGAGCAGTTCTTC. It specifies CSVESSKVSRNEQFF.